Detailed here is one T cell receptor beta chain. The data were taken from a study of blood T cell repertoires in COVID-19. Overall study context: The analysed material was cDNA or gDNA that came from T cells, B-cell-depleted T cells, or PBMCs.

Original analysis: Estimated nucleated cell counts came from reference gene primer amplification. This table comes from immunoSEQ multiplex PCR, and its TCRdb copy is limited to in-frame clones, with some not included. Clone size and the V and J calls come from that table; the DNA yielded D and trimming. The sample contains around 270,000 clones, roughly 86% of which appear only once. Trimming took 8 bases from V and 6 from J, leaving 16 bases between them. The CDR3 runs 13 residues. CDR1 LGHDT and CDR2 YNNKEL come from the germline V gene (reference sequence). The rearrangement uses TRBV3-1 (or the pseudogene TRBV3-2) and TRBJ1-2, with D perhaps matching TRBD1 (5 bases). The material sequenced was peripheral blood. The TCR sequence derives from a man aged 35-49 years who had recovered from COVID-19. The CDR3 DNA follows: TGTGCCAGCGGTCGGGGGAGGGGAGATGGCTACACCTTC. Amino acid sequence: CASGRGRGDGYTF.